The clone carrying this TCR beta chain was counted a few times. Its antigen remains unknown. Profiling relied on immunoSEQ multiplex PCR, and the TCRdb table lists in-frame clones only, not all of them. The table records under 150,000 clones, 70% to 90% of them present only once. This sample is part of a study of T cell responses to AZD1222 COVID-19 vaccine. General study results and limits: Scientists sampled the repertoires only once the peak T cell response had passed. Donors, mostly white British, included more females; clonal diversity was possibly underestimated.

The CDR3 is made up of 16 amino acids. Trimming removed 1 base at V and 1 base at J, with 13 bases between. CDR1 is SGHTA, CDR2 FQGNSA, per germline. The TCR sequence derives from an adult in good health. V gene TRBV7-2 combines with J gene TRBJ1-1; D is ambiguous. The sample was peripheral blood, taken on day 0 of MenACWY control vaccination. CDR3 coding DNA: TGTGCCAGCAGCTTAGTAGTTCGAAGCAAGAACACTGAAGCTTTCTTT. This translates into CASSLVVRSKNTEAFF.